This TCR beta chain was sequenced during a study of vaccination effects on CD4 cells after COVID-19 (dated by TCRdb to between 2021 and 2022). In terms of the full investigation: Participants received two doses of either the BNT162b2 or the mRNA-1273 mRNA SARS-CoV-2 vaccine. In both COVID-19 convalescent patients and infection-naive vaccine recipients, the study compared SARS-CoV-2 spike-specific CD4+ TCR repertoires from before mRNA vaccination with those from after it. A total of 10 COVID-19 convalescent patients and a few SARS-CoV-2-naive healthy vaccine recipients were included in the full study. In the study, cultures from other donors were sequenced using the Oncomine TCR Beta short-read assay on an Illumina iSeq 100. Here is what the overall study found, with its caveats: The study was limited by a small number of convalescent patients, and early post-infection timepoints were lacking. In healthy vaccine recipients, vaccine-induced clones were almost all SARS-CoV-2 mono-reactive, with only 1 of 255 being cross-reactive with common cold coronaviruses. Marked clonal contraction was observed in both infection-induced and vaccine-induced clones at late post-vaccination timepoints, consistent with waning T cell responses.

Libraries came from the immunoSEQ multiplex PCR assay. DNA from the cultured, isolated CD4+ T cells was subjected to TCR beta CDR3 sequencing. Per the source publication's procedure: Non-productive TCR sequences were removed and reads were trimmed to the CDR3 region, keeping CDR3s of at least 7 amino acids. The MANAFEST web app was used to pick out antigen-specific clonotypes by comparing their expansion in peptide wells with that in reference cultures. Positive clones required FDR<0.05 expansion versus reference and all other wells, odds ratio above 5, and frequency above 0.1% in two replicate wells. Cross-reactive clonotypes were defined as significantly expanded in SARS-CoV-2 spike wells and in at least one common cold coronavirus spike condition. CDR3 similarity was assessed by Levenshtein distance using the stringdist R package, and unrooted trees were constructed with ape in R 3.6.1. What TCRdb holds here is the immuneACCESS table cut down to in-frame rearrangements. Part of the clones is not present; checked against another copy, under half of the missing clones reflect an unresolved V gene, and the others are unexplained. V and J calls and clone size come straight from that table; D and trimming were deduced from the DNA. In all, the sample holds approximately 25,000 clones, and over 65% of those were seen once. Together, the top ten hold roughly 20% of the sample.

The ViraFEST assay stimulated PBMC with viral peptide pools and then used TCR sequencing to identify antigen-specific CD4+ T cell clonotypes by expansion. After around 10 days of culture, CD4+ T cells were isolated with the EasySep CD4+ T cell isolation kit. None of the healthy vaccine recipients had a prior SARS-CoV-2 infection, which was confirmed by nucleocapsid antibody tests that came back negative both before and after vaccination. Each well held 1.5 million to 2.5 million PBMC cultured in IMDM containing 5% human AB serum, 10 IU/ml IL-2 and gentamicin, along with around 11 ug/ml peptides. Half of the culture medium was replaced with fresh IL-2-containing medium on days 3 and 7. Unless noted otherwise, every peptide stimulation condition was grown in triplicate wells. Using Ficoll-Paque Plus gradient centrifugation, PBMC were separated from whole blood and then either used fresh or cryopreserved at -140C. The overlapping peptide pools covered the spike proteins of SARS-CoV-2 and of the common cold coronaviruses HCoV-NL63, HCoV-OC43 and HCoV-229E. Genomic DNA was extracted from cultured CD4+ T cells with the QIAamp micro DNA kit.

This clone has a handful of counts. This receptor's antigen is unknown. It has no much larger one-base neighbor in the sample; base qualities were not kept. The germline V gene (reference sequence) provides CDR1 SGHNT and CDR2 YYREEE. The CDR3 spans 14 residues, from the cysteine through the phenylalanine. The retained sequence is limited to the CDR3, 42 bases, with the frame set at the first base. The junction carries 10 bases between V and J, which are trimmed by 0 bases and 3 bases respectively. Recombination joined TRBV5-4 with TRBJ2-7, with the D segment identity uncertain. The TCR was taken from a human donor who received a COVID-19 vaccine. The sequenced sample was CD4+ T cells from PBMCs cultured with HCoV-NL63 spike peptides, obtained before COVID-19 vaccination. The cell subset or site label on this specimen signifies: HCoV-NL63 spike overlapping peptide pool stimulation. The DNA reads as follows: TGTGCCAGCAGCTTGGAGCGTTCCTTCTACGAGCAGTACTTC. This yields the protein CASSLERSFYEQYF.